The 2 T cell receptor beta chains presented below share a single source sample, sequenced in a study of control samples from healthy donors and cancer patients. The method was immunoSEQ multiplex PCR; TCRdb's version includes in-frame clones alone and lacks a portion of them. The sample has roughly 94,000 clones, around 85% seen once. Sequenced input: PBMCs. The receptors derive from a man in his sixties or seventies with lung cancer.

This clone was seen a few times. The chain is built from TRBV3-1 (or the pseudogene TRBV3-2) and TRBJ2-7; 7 nucleotides agree with TRBD2. Germline-derived CDR1 and CDR2 are LGHDT and YNNKEL (reference sequence). This CDR3 contains 16 residues. Trimming took 0 bases from V and 3 from J; bases not matched to a gene: 8. Here the CDR3 reads CASSQDRSGGLYEQYF. In DNA, the CDR3 is TGTGCCAGCAGCCAAGATCGTTCGGGGGGACTCTACGAGCAGTACTTC.

The chain recombines TRBV7-9 with TRBJ1-5; D gene unclear. Germline CDR1 and CDR2: SEHNR and FQNEAQ (reference sequence). The CDR3 runs to 13 residues. V lost 1 base, J lost 4 bases, and 5 bases lay in between. CDR3 sequence (DNA): TGTGCCAGCAGCTTAGGCACGAATCAGCCCCAGCATTTT. Encoded protein: CASSLGTNQPQHF.